Each of the 20 T cell receptor beta chains below was sequenced from the same sample in a study of lymphopenia after photon versus proton radiotherapy. Clones were read by immunoSEQ multiplex PCR, and TCRdb kept only the in-frame ones, dropping some. The sample includes about 70,000 clones, 92% seen only once; the top ten take about 2.2%. The source was peripheral blood, collected from a patient treated with photon-based radiotherapy. These receptors all come from a woman between 40 and 50 years old with cholangiocarcinoma.

V usage is TRBV21-1 and J usage is TRBJ1-1. TRBV21-1 constitutes a pseudogene. The CDR3 covers 14 residues. The CDR3 region is CASSKRGLRPEAFF. The CDR3 region has the DNA TGTGCCAGCAGCAAGAGGGGCTTACGCCCCGAAGCTTTCTTT.

V gene TRBV5-6 combines with J gene TRBJ2-1; D remains unclear. Per germline, CDR1 SGHDT and CDR2 YYEEEE. The V and J ends lost 8 bases and 3 bases respectively, with 18 bases between them. The CDR3 consists of 15 residues. The CDR3 reads CASRLKGRRYNEQFF. The CDR3 DNA reads TGTGCCAGTAGACTGAAAGGAAGGCGCTACAATGAGCAGTTCTTC.

The rearrangement uses TRBV6-6 and TRBJ1-2; maybe TRBD1 (5 bases). The V and J ends lost 7 bases and 0 bases respectively, with 18 bases between them. The CDR3 is 16 residues long. The germline V gene encodes CDR1 MNHNY and CDR2 SVGAGI (reference sequence). CDR3 nucleotides: TGTGCCAGCACTATAAATCTCGGGGCGGCTAACTATGGCTACACCTTC. Protein: CASTINLGAANYGYTF.

V is TRBV5-4 and J is TRBJ2-2, with D perhaps being TRBD1 or TRBD2 (5 bases each). The length of the CDR3 is 15 residues. CDR1 is SGHNT, CDR2 YYREEE, per germline (reference sequence). The ends were cut back, 2 bases at V and 0 bases at J, with 8 bases in the middle. As DNA, the CDR3 is TGTGCCAGCAGCTTAATGGGGGCGAACACCGGGGAGCTGTTTTTT. This sequence encodes CASSLMGANTGELFF.

V is TRBV5-8 and J is TRBJ2-1, with 11 positions matching TRBD2. The junction had 10 bases not matched to a gene; V was cut back by 4 bases and J by 1 base. The CDR3 consists of 18 residues. Germline CDR1 SGHTS, CDR2 YDEGEE. The CDR3 loop reads CASSLGLAASSSYNEQFF. CDR3 coding DNA: TGTGCCAGCAGCCTGGGACTAGCGGCTTCGTCTTCCTACAATGAGCAGTTCTTC.

The chain is built from TRBV6-5 and TRBJ2-7, with TRBD1 matching over 9 bases. This CDR3 has 14 amino acids. Germline CDR1 and CDR2: MNHEY and SVGAGI. J lost 2 bases, V lost 6 bases, and 5 bases had no gene match. CDR3 sequence reads: CASRPGQGPYEQYF. The CDR3 bases are TGTGCCAGCAGGCCGGGACAGGGCCCCTACGAGCAGTACTTC.

The rearrangement joins TRBV7-6 to TRBJ2-1; D unresolved. This CDR3 has 15 residues. Looked up from germline, CDR1 is SGHVS and CDR2 is FNYEAQ. V dropped 2 bases and J dropped 0 bases, with 8 bases sitting between them. CDR3 residues: CASSLYHLSYNEQFF. The CDR3 DNA is TGTGCCAGCAGCTTATATCACCTCTCCTACAATGAGCAGTTCTTC.

The chain has TRBV6-6 and TRBJ2-1, with TRBD2 identical over 11 bases. From germline, CDR1 is MNHNY and CDR2 SVGAGI (reference sequence). Trimming removed 1 base from V and 5 bases from J; junction bases left unmatched: 1. CDR3 length equals 15 residues. CDR3 loop: CASSYLAGGHNEQFF. The CDR3 DNA sequence: TGTGCCAGCAGTTACTTAGCGGGGGGGCACAATGAGCAGTTCTTC.

This clone appeared a single time. V and J are TRBV28 and TRBJ2-7; 7 bases map to TRBD2. Trimming at V came to 3 bases and at J to 0 bases, leaving 2 bases not matched to a gene. The CDR3 runs to 14 residues. CDR1 MDHEN and CDR2 SYDVKM come from the germline V gene. CDR3 sequence (DNA): TGTGCCAGCAGTTTCGGGGGGAGCTCCTACGAGCAGTACTTC. It specifies CASSFGGSSYEQYF. The full variable domain, with the rest looked up from reference TRBV28 and TRBJ2-7, is DVKVTQSSRYLVKRTGEKVFLECVQDMDHENMFWYRQDPGLGLRLIYFSYDVKMKEKGDIPEGYSVSREKKERFSLILESASTNQTSMYLCASSFGGSSYEQYFGPGTRLTVT.

V is TRBV7-9 and J is TRBJ2-7; the D gene is possibly TRBD2 (6 bases). CDR3 length: 14 amino acids. V was trimmed by 1 base and J by 6 bases, leaving 13 bases between them. Germline CDR1 is SEHNR and CDR2 is FQNEAQ (reference sequence). The chain's CDR3 is CASSLERGSGEQYF. The CDR3 nucleotides are TGTGCCAGCAGCTTAGAACGGGGGTCGGGCGAGCAGTACTTC. Based on the CDR3 plus reference TRBV7-9 and TRBJ2-7, the full variable domain is DTGVSQNPRHKITKRGQNVTFRCDPISEHNRLYWYRQTLGQGPEFLTYFQNEAQLEKSRLLSDRFSAERPKGSFSTLEIQRTEQGDSAMYLCASSLERGSGEQYFGPGTRLTVT.

The genes are TRBV7-3 and TRBJ1-6, with D hard to call. The germline V and J ends were trimmed by 2 bases and 7 bases, with 9 bases remaining between them. Per germline, CDR1 SGHTA and CDR2 FQGTGA. This CDR3 has 14 residues. CDR3: CASSLGGYNSPLHF. The CDR3 DNA sequence: TGTGCCAGCAGCTTAGGAGGGTACAATTCACCCCTCCACTTT. The whole variable domain, remainder taken from reference TRBV7-3 and TRBJ1-6, is GAGVSQTPSNKVTEKGKYVELRCDPISGHTALYWYRQSLGQGPEFLIYFQGTGAADDSGLPNDRFFAVRPEGSVSTLKIQRTERGDSAVYLCASSLGGYNSPLHFGNGTRLTVT.

The rearrangement uses TRBV4-1 and TRBJ1-2; D may be TRBD1 (5 bases). Looked up from germline, CDR1 is MGHRA and CDR2 is YSYEKL. This CDR3 is built from 17 residues. The V end was cut by 1 base, the J end by 1 base, with 16 bases between. The CDR3 DNA is TGCGCCAGCAGCCAAGTCCCAGGAGGGGCGCGTAACTATGGCTACACCTTC. Residues: CASSQVPGGARNYGYTF.

Here the CDR3 reads CASSSREGYNSPLHF. CDR3 DNA sequence: TGTGCCAGCAGCTCCAGGGAGGGTTATAATTCACCCCTCCACTTT. This chain uses TRBV7-2 with TRBJ1-6; D may be TRBD1 (5 bases). Germline V lookup: CDR1 SGHTA, CDR2 FQGNSA. The CDR3 totals 15 residues. Trimming pared 4 bases from V and 4 bases from J, leaving 11 bases between.

The chain recombines TRBV5-5 with TRBJ2-7; 10 nucleotides line up with TRBD1. V lost 3 bases to trimming and J lost 3 bases; unmatched junction nucleotides: 6. Per the germline V gene, CDR1 is SGHKS and CDR2 is YYEKEE (reference sequence). The CDR3 runs 15 residues. As DNA, the CDR3 is TGTGCCAGCAGCTCCTGGACAGGGGGGGACTACGAGCAGTACTTC. Its protein product is CASSSWTGGDYEQYF.

The count of this clone is one. The chain uses TRBV6-1 and TRBJ2-1; D is possibly TRBD2 (6 bases). CDR1 is MNHNS and CDR2 is SASEGT in the germline V gene. V was clipped by 3 bases and J by 0 bases, with 9 bases between them. This CDR3 has 15 residues. The CDR3: CASSEWRASYNEQFF. CDR3 in DNA: TGTGCCAGCAGTGAGTGGAGGGCCTCCTACAATGAGCAGTTCTTC.

This clone occurred once. The rearrangement uses TRBV7-9 and TRBJ2-6, with D perhaps matching TRBD2 (6 bases). The length of the CDR3 is 16 residues. V was cut by 1 base and J by 2 bases, with 9 bases left in between. Germline assignment: CDR1 SEHNR and CDR2 FQNEAQ (reference sequence). CDR3 nucleotide sequence: TGTGCCAGCAGCTTAGTCGGCGGGGCTGGGGCCAACGTCCTGACTTTC. Protein sequence: CASSLVGGAGANVLTF.

This sequence joins TRBV28 and TRBJ1-1; no clear D. CDR1 is MDHEN, CDR2 SYDVKM, per germline. This CDR3 has 11 residues. Between the trimmed V and J ends, which lost 3 bases and 5 bases, there was a span of 4 bases. CDR3 coding DNA: TGTGCCAGCAGTTTTCGTACTGAAGCTTTCTTT. It is translated as CASSFRTEAFF. The variable domain in full, completed from reference TRBV28 and TRBJ1-1, reads DVKVTQSSRYLVKRTGEKVFLECVQDMDHENMFWYRQDPGLGLRLIYFSYDVKMKEKGDIPEGYSVSREKKERFSLILESASTNQTSMYLCASSFRTEAFFGQGTRLTVV.

This clone was counted a single time. V gene TRBV18 combines with J gene TRBJ2-2; D is unresolved. Germline V gene lookup returns CDR1 KGHSH and CDR2 LQKENI. The CDR3 length is 17 residues. Between the trimmed V and J ends, which lost 2 bases and 0 bases, there was a span of 13 bases. The CDR3 region has the DNA TGTGCCAGCTCACCATTTAGGCCGGGTGCGAACACCGGGGAGCTGTTTTTT. Amino acids: CASSPFRPGANTGELFF.

This chain connects TRBV30 to TRBJ1-5; 8 bases agree with TRBD1. CDR1 and CDR2 (germline): GTSNPN, SVGIG (reference sequence). This CDR3 comprises 13 residues. J gave up 6 bases and V 8 bases, and 9 bases lay outside the gene matches. CDR3 nucleotide sequence: TGTGCCGTGTCGCGGACAGGGAGTCAGCCCCAGCATTTT. It specifies CAVSRTGSQPQHF.

The chain combines TRBV7-2 with TRBJ1-2; 7 bases map to TRBD1. V lost 5 bases to trimming and J lost 2 bases; unmatched junction nucleotides: 8. The CDR3 runs 15 residues. The germline gives CDR1 SGHTA, CDR2 FQGNSA. The CDR3 is CASSPGQRKNYGYTF. CDR3 coding DNA: TGTGCCAGCAGCCCGGGACAGCGGAAGAACTATGGCTACACCTTC.